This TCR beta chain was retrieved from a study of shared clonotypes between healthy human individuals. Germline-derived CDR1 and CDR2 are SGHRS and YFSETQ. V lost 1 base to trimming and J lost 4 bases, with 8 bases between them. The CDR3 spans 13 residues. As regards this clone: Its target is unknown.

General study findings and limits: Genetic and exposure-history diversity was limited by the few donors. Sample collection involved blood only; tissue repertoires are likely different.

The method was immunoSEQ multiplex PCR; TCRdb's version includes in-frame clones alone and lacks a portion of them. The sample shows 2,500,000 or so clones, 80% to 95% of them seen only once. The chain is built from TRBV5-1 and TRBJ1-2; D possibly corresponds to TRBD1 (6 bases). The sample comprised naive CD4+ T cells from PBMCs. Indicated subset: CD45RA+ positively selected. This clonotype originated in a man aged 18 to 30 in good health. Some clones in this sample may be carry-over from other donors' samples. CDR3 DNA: TGCGCCAGCAGCTTGAAGGGGGGCTATGGCTACACCTTC. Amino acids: CASSLKGGYGYTF.